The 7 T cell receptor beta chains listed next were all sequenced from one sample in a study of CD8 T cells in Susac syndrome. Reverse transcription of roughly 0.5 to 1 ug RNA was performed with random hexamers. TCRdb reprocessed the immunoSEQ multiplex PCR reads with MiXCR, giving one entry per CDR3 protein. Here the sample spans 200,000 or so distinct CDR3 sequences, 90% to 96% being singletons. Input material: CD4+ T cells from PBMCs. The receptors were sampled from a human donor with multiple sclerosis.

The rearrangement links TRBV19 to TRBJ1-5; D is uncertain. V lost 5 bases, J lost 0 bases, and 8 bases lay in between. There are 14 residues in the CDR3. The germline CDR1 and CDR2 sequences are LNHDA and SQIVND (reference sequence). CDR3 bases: TGTGCCAGTAGTGGGCGGATTAGCAATCAGCCCCAGCATTTT. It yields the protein CASSGRISNQPQHF.

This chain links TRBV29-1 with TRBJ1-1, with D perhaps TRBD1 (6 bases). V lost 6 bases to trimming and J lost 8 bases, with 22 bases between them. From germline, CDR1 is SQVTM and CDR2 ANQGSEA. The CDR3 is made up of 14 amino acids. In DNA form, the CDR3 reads TGCAGCGTCCGGCGCAGGGACATGAATTCAGAAGCTTTCTTT. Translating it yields CSVRRRDMNSEAFF.

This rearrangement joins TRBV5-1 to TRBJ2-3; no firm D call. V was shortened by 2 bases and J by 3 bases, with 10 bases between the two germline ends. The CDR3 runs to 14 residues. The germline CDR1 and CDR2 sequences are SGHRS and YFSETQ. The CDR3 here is CASSFQDPTDTQYF. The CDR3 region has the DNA TGCGCCAGCAGCTTCCAAGACCCGACAGATACGCAGTATTTT.

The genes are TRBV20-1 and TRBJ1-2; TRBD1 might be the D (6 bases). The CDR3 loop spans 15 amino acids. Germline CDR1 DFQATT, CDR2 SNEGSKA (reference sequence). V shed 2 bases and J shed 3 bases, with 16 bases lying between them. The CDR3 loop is CSARLQGPEDYGYTF. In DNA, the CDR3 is TGCAGTGCTAGATTACAGGGTCCCGAGGACTATGGCTACACCTTC.

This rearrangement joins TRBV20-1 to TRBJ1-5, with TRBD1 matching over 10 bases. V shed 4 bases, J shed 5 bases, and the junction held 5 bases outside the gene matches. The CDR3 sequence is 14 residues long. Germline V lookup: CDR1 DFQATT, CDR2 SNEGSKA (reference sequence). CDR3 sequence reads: CSATSGTGDQPQHF. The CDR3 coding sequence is TGCAGTGCTACGTCCGGGACAGGGGATCAGCCCCAGCATTTT.

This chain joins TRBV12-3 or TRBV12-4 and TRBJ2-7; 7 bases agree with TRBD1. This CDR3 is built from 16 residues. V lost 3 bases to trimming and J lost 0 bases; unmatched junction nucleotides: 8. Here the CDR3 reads CASSFRTGRHSYEQYF. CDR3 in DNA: TGTGCCAGCAGTTTTCGGACAGGTCGTCACTCCTACGAGCAGTACTTC.

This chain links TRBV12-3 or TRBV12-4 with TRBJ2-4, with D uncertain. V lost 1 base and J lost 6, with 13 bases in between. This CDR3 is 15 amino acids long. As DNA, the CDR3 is TGTGCCAGCAGTTTAGGGGCAGGTACAATAAACATTCAGTACTTC. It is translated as CASSLGAGTINIQYF.